Following are 29 T cell receptor beta chains from one sample sequenced in a study of T cell responses to AZD1222 COVID-19 vaccine. Some clones are missing from TCRdb's copy, which holds only in-frame ones; the method was immunoSEQ multiplex PCR. The sample records about 56,000 clones, 75% to 90% being singletons. Sequences were derived from peripheral blood, sampled 28 days after the second AZD1222 dose. These TCRs come from an adult who received the AZD1222 COVID-19 vaccine.

V usage is TRBV7-2 and J usage is TRBJ2-4; TRBD2 agrees at 13 bases. The CDR3 contains 16 residues. CDR1 and CDR2 (germline): SGHTA, FQGNSA. Trimming removed 5 bases from V and 3 bases from J; junction bases left unmatched: 4. DNA for the CDR3: TGTGCCAGCAGCCTCGGACTAGCGGGAGTCAAAAACATTCAGTACTTC. As protein: CASSLGLAGVKNIQYF.

This clone occurred a few times. V usage is TRBV10-3 and J usage is TRBJ2-1; perhaps TRBD1 as D (6 bases). Per germline, CDR1 ENHRY and CDR2 SYGVKD. The CDR3 sequence is 15 residues long. Trimming took 3 bases from V and 4 from J, leaving 13 bases between them. CDR3 coding DNA: TGTGCCATCAGTGAAGGACAGAGGACATACAATGAGCAGTTCTTC. Protein sequence: CAISEGQRTYNEQFF.

The chain is built from TRBV11-2 and TRBJ2-7, with 9 bases aligning to TRBD1. The CDR3 contains 14 residues. Germline CDR1 is SGHAT and CDR2 is FQNNGV. The V and J ends lost 5 bases and 2 bases, in that order; junction bases with no gene match: 4. The CDR3 nucleotides read TGTGCCAGCAGCCCAGGACAGGGGACCTACGAGCAGTACTTC. Its protein product is CASSPGQGTYEQYF.

This clone was seen just once. This rearrangement joins TRBV10-3 to TRBJ2-1; D may be TRBD1 or TRBD2 (5 bases each). V gave up 6 bases and J gave up 0 bases, with 12 bases separating them. The V gene's germline CDR1 is ENHRY and CDR2 SYGVKD. This CDR3 is built from 15 residues. CDR3 in amino acids: CAISYGTDSYNEQFF. CDR3 in DNA: TGTGCCATCAGCTATGGGACCGACTCCTACAATGAGCAGTTCTTC.

This chain uses TRBV5-1 with TRBJ2-6, with D hard to call. CDR3 length equals 18 residues. CDR1 and CDR2 from the germline V gene are SGHRS and YFSETQ. Trimming took 2 bases from V and 0 from J, leaving 15 bases between them. The CDR3 loop is CASSFTTDGYSGANVLTF. The CDR3 DNA is TGCGCCAGCAGCTTTACGACTGACGGTTACTCTGGGGCCAACGTCCTGACTTTC.

The chain is built from TRBV6-6 and TRBJ1-1, with 7 bases lining up with TRBD1. The CDR3 is 16 amino acids. J gave up 2 bases and V 2 bases, and 8 bases lay outside the gene matches. CDR1 and CDR2 from the germline V gene are MNHNY and SVGAGI (reference sequence). The CDR3 nucleotides are TGTGCCAGCAGTTACGGATACAGGGGCGCAAACACTGAAGCTTTCTTT. Amino acid sequence: CASSYGYRGANTEAFF.

This clone turned up a few times. CDR3 sequence: CASSEPPSPETQYF. CDR3 nucleotide sequence: TGTGCCAGCAGTGAACCCCCTAGCCCCGAGACCCAGTACTTC. The chain recombines TRBV2 with TRBJ2-5; a possible D gene is TRBD2 (5 bases). CDR1 and CDR2 from the germline V gene are SNHLY and FYNNEI. Trimming shortened V by 2 bases and J by 5 bases, and 12 bases separated the two germline ends. This CDR3 region has 14 residues.

The chain joins TRBV23-1 to TRBJ1-5, with unresolved D. TRBV23-1 is recorded as an ORF, its role being uncertain. The CDR3 consists of 19 residues. Trimming shortened V by 0 bases and J by 7 bases, and 25 bases separated the two germline ends. The chain's CDR3 is CASSQSRSAGIGTEQPQHF. The CDR3 DNA follows: TGCGCCAGCAGTCAATCCCGGTCGGCAGGAATCGGCACAGAGCAGCCCCAGCATTTT.

This rearrangement joins TRBV7-2 to TRBJ2-3, with 8 bases that match TRBD2. V lost 8 bases and J lost 4; bases outside the gene matches: 11. The CDR3 loop spans 15 amino acids. CDR1 SGHTA and CDR2 FQGNSA come from the germline V gene. CDR3 protein: CASLSLGLGADTQYF. Written as DNA, the CDR3 is TGTGCCAGCCTATCACTGGGACTAGGCGCAGATACGCAGTATTTT.

This chain links TRBV3-1 (or the pseudogene TRBV3-2) with TRBJ1-2; D unresolved. CDR1 and CDR2 (germline): LGHDT, YNNKEL (reference sequence). The V and J ends lost 3 bases and 0 bases respectively, with 11 bases between them. This CDR3 has 15 amino acids. CDR3 bases: TGTGCCAGCAGCCAGGTCCCGGGTACTAACTATGGCTACACCTTC. The encoded protein is CASSQVPGTNYGYTF.

The genes are TRBV5-6 and TRBJ2-1, with a tentative D call TRBD2 (6 bases). Germline CDR1 SGHDT, CDR2 YYEEEE. V was trimmed by 8 bases and J by 7 bases, leaving 13 bases between them. This CDR3 is 12 amino acids long. Here the CDR3 reads CASLSGGNEQFF. As DNA, the CDR3 is TGTGCCAGTCTTAGTGGGGGGAATGAGCAGTTCTTC.

The chain employs TRBV2 and TRBJ2-3, with 12 bases matching TRBD2. V shed 4 bases and J 1 base; nucleotides not matched to a gene: 0. Germline V CDR1 and CDR2: SNHLY, FYNNEI. The CDR3 length is 15 residues. The CDR3 sequence is CASSGLAGGTDTQYF. CDR3 nucleotide sequence: TGTGCCAGCAGTGGACTAGCGGGGGGCACAGATACGCAGTATTTT.

The rearrangement joins TRBV10-3 to TRBJ2-1; 9 nucleotides match TRBD1. Unmatched junction bases numbered 6, after V lost 7 bases and J lost 8 bases. The CDR3 sequence is 13 residues long. CDR1 and CDR2 (germline): ENHRY, SYGVKD. The DNA for the CDR3 is TGTGCCATCATGGGACAGGGATCTGATGAGCAGTTCTTC. It codes for CAIMGQGSDEQFF.

This chain uses TRBV7-2 with TRBJ1-5, with D possibly matching TRBD1 (6 bases). The CDR3 length is 13 residues. Trimming shortened V by 2 bases and J by 4 bases, and 6 bases separated the two germline ends. CDR1 is SGHTA and CDR2 is FQGNSA in the germline V gene. Here the CDR3 DNA reads TGTGCCAGCAGCTTACAGGGGAATCAGCCCCAGCATTTT. Translating gives CASSLQGNQPQHF.

This clone occurred once. The chain uses TRBV21-1 and TRBJ2-7. TRBV21-1 has pseudogene status. This CDR3 has 11 residues. The CDR3 sequence: CATGRSYEQYF. The CDR3, as DNA: TGTGCCACAGGACGCTCCTACGAGCAGTACTTC.

This clone has just a few counts. The chain combines TRBV3-1 (or the pseudogene TRBV3-2) with TRBJ1-6; no reliable D call. The CDR3 runs to 17 residues. Germline V lookup: CDR1 LGHDT, CDR2 YNNKEL (reference sequence). V lost 0 bases and J 0 bases, leaving 9 bases between the germline ends. DNA of the CDR3: TGTGCCAGCAGCCAAGATCTTGGTAGCTCCTATAATTCACCCCTCCACTTT. Protein: CASSQDLGSSYNSPLHF.

The sample holds one count of this clone. The chain links TRBV28 to TRBJ2-7; 8 bases line up with TRBD2. The CDR3 spans 15 residues. The germline V gene encodes CDR1 MDHEN and CDR2 SYDVKM. V was clipped by 3 bases and J by 4 bases; unmatched bases: 8. The CDR3 loop is CASSFPAGDSYEQYF. CDR3 in DNA: TGTGCCAGCAGTTTTCCAGCGGGAGACTCGTACGAGCAGTACTTC.

The genes are TRBV28 and TRBJ1-2; 10 nucleotides agree with TRBD1. This CDR3 has 14 residues. The germline V gene has CDR1 MDHEN and CDR2 SYDVKM. The V gene end was trimmed by 6 bases and the J gene end by 4 bases; junction bases not matched to a gene: 5. DNA for the CDR3: TGTGCCAGCAGCCAGGGACAGGGGACCTATGGCTACACCTTC. Residues: CASSQGQGTYGYTF.

The J gene is TRBJ1-2, the V gene TRBV5-1; D gene ambiguous. V lost 4 bases to trimming and J lost 4 bases, with 11 bases between them. The CDR3 loop spans 13 amino acids. Germline V gene data show CDR1 as SGHRS and CDR2 as YFSETQ. The CDR3 spells CASSEAVSYGYTF. The DNA for the CDR3 is TGCGCCAGCAGCGAGGCCGTAAGCTATGGCTACACCTTC. The entire variable domain, with the rest obtained from reference TRBV5-1 and TRBJ1-2, is as follows: KAGVTQTPRYLIKTRGQQVTLSCSPISGHRSVSWYQQTPGQGLQFLFEYFSETQRNKGNFPGRFSGRQFSNSRSEMNVSTLELGDSALYLCASSEAVSYGYTFGSGTRLTVV.

J is TRBJ2-1 and V is TRBV10-3; 13 bases fit TRBD2. This CDR3 is 16 amino acids long. Trimming cost V 2 bases and J 6 bases; bases outside gene matches: 4. Germline CDR1 and CDR2: ENHRY and SYGVKD. In nucleotides, the CDR3 is TGTGCCATCAGTGAGGGGACTAGCGGGGAGGGCAATGAGCAGTTCTTC. Protein: CAISEGTSGEGNEQFF.

With regard to this clone: The same CDR3 arises from other DNA sequences in this sample as well. The V gene is TRBV12-3 or TRBV12-4, the J gene TRBJ1-1; possible D gene TRBD1, 5 bases. V was pared by 5 bases and J by 4 bases, with 8 bases between. This CDR3 contains 12 residues. The CDR3 coding sequence is TGTGCCAGCAGTCTTCAGGGCACTGAAGCTTTCTTT. Translating it yields CASSLQGTEAFF.

The count of this clone is one. The chain joins TRBV3-1 (or the pseudogene TRBV3-2) to TRBJ1-1, with D hard to call. Trimming left V 2 bases short and J 1 base short, with 8 bases between. The CDR3 has 14 amino acids. CDR1 is LGHDT, CDR2 YNNKEL, per germline (reference sequence). The CDR3 coding sequence is TGTGCCAGCAGCCAAAAGGAGGGGAACACTGAAGCTTTCTTT. Its translation: CASSQKEGNTEAFF.

The chain's CDR3 is CASTVKERFSSSYNEQFF. DNA of the CDR3: TGTGCCAGCACCGTGAAGGAGCGGTTTTCAAGCTCCTACAATGAGCAGTTCTTC. V is TRBV28 and J is TRBJ2-1; TRBD2 might be the D (5 bases). Deletions cut 7 bases from V and 0 bases from J, with 22 bases between. The CDR3 consists of 18 residues. Germline V gene lookup returns CDR1 MDHEN and CDR2 SYDVKM.

The gene calls are TRBV3-1 (or the pseudogene TRBV3-2) and TRBJ2-3, with TRBD2 matching over 10 bases. CDR3 length equals 17 residues. Germline CDR1 LGHDT, CDR2 YNNKEL (reference sequence). V lost 1 base to trimming and J lost 0 bases; unmatched junction nucleotides: 4. The DNA of the CDR3 is TGTGCCAGCAGCCAAGTAGTGACTAGCGGGAGCACAGATACGCAGTATTTT. This gives the protein CASSQVVTSGSTDTQYF.

J is TRBJ2-4 and V is TRBV18; D remains ambiguous. With 3 bases removed from V and 6 bases from J, the gap between germline ends came to 12 bases. Germline V gene lookup returns CDR1 KGHSH and CDR2 LQKENI. The CDR3 spans 14 residues. The DNA of the CDR3 is TGTGCCAGCTCACCGCCGTCTGGCAGAAACATTCAGTACTTC. This encodes CASSPPSGRNIQYF.

A single count supports this clone. This rearrangement joins TRBV6-5 to TRBJ1-2, with 8 nucleotides matching TRBD1. Germline trimming cut 6 bases from V and 4 bases from J; bases unmatched to any gene: 7. The germline gives CDR1 MNHEY, CDR2 SVGAGI. This CDR3 is built from 14 residues. For the CDR3, the DNA is TGTGCCAGCAGAAGACAGGGGTTGGGCTATGGCTACACCTTC. Its translation: CASRRQGLGYGYTF.

The chain has TRBV28 and TRBJ1-6, with D possibly matching TRBD1 (5 bases). The CDR3 runs 14 residues. V was cut by 2 bases and J by 7 bases, with 9 bases left in between. Germline CDR1 reads MDHEN; CDR2 reads SYDVKM. This chain's CDR3 is CASSLGYRNSPLHF. The CDR3 bases are TGTGCCAGCAGTTTAGGATACAGGAATTCACCCCTCCACTTT.

This clone was counted only a few times. The chain is built from TRBV5-1 and TRBJ1-3; D gene uncertain. Germline CDR1 and CDR2: SGHRS and YFSETQ. V was clipped by 5 bases and J by 0 bases, with 18 bases between them. The CDR3 has 17 residues. The CDR3 DNA reads as TGCGCCAGCAGGTTTTCCCCCGAGATGATCTCTGGAAACACCATATATTTT. This codes for CASRFSPEMISGNTIYF.

V and J are TRBV3-1 (or the pseudogene TRBV3-2) and TRBJ1-4; 8 bases align to TRBD1. Germline CDR1 LGHDT, CDR2 YNNKEL (reference sequence). V lost 3 bases and J lost 5; bases outside the gene matches: 8. The CDR3 runs to 16 residues. This chain's CDR3 is CASSQRGGQGNEKLFF. Written as DNA, the CDR3 is TGTGCCAGCAGCCAGAGGGGCGGACAGGGAAATGAAAAACTGTTTTTT.